These 22 T cell receptor beta chains came from one sample sequenced in a study of human T cells and chemical hapten exposure. Total RNA was isolated from unfractionated whole blood. The library put unique molecular identifiers onto individual cDNA molecules. A single record per CDR3 protein comes from TCRdb applying MiXCR to the reads. In the table there are about 120,000 distinct CDR3 sequences, around 8.5% of which are singletons. Sequenced: whole blood. The receptors originated from a human donor in good health. Some clones in this sample may be carry-over from other donors' samples.

J is TRBJ2-2 and V is TRBV6-5; D is ambiguous. The germline V gene has CDR1 MNHEY and CDR2 SVGAGI. CDR3 length equals 19 residues. V gave up 0 bases and J gave up 3 bases, with 20 bases separating them. The CDR3 DNA sequence: TGTGCCAGCAGTTACTCCGCGTCACTGACCTTCCCCTACACCGGGGAGCTGTTTTTT. It specifies CASSYSASLTFPYTGELFF.

This clonotype was picked up many times. The chain couples TRBV20-1 to TRBJ1-5, with TRBD1 as a possible D gene (6 bases). Trimming pared 0 bases from V and 7 bases from J, leaving 16 bases between. Per germline, CDR1 DFQATT and CDR2 SNEGSKA (reference sequence). The CDR3 has 15 residues. The CDR3 sequence: CSARDRTADRQPQHF. DNA for the CDR3: TGCAGTGCTAGAGATCGGACAGCTGATAGGCAGCCCCAGCATTTT.

This clonotype was seen at least ten times. The J gene is TRBJ2-5, the V gene TRBV29-1; 10 nucleotides align to TRBD1. V trimming: 6 bases; J trimming: 4 bases; junction bases outside the gene matches: 2. Per the germline V gene, CDR1 is SQVTM and CDR2 is ANQGSEA. The CDR3 sequence is 12 residues long. The CDR3 is CSVRQGAETQYF. The DNA of the CDR3 is TGCAGCGTCCGACAGGGGGCAGAGACCCAGTACTTC.

This clonotype was observed a few times. The chain is built from TRBV14 and TRBJ2-7; D call uncertain. In germline, CDR1 is SGHDN, CDR2 FVKESK. The CDR3 extends over 15 amino acids. The V end was cut by 0 bases, the J end by 2 bases, with 11 bases between. The CDR3 DNA reads as TGTGCCAGCAGCCAAGAGGACCACGGAGCCTACGAGCAGTACTTC. This gives the protein CASSQEDHGAYEQYF.

This clonotype came up a few times. The chain joins TRBV20-1 to TRBJ2-1; 8 bases fit TRBD2. J gave up 2 bases and V 6 bases, and 6 bases lay outside the gene matches. The CDR3 totals 14 residues. Germline CDR1 reads DFQATT; CDR2 reads SNEGSKA (reference sequence). The CDR3 coding sequence is TGCAGTGCCCAGGAGGGACTAGCCTACAATGAGCAGTTCTTC. It translates to CSAQEGLAYNEQFF.

This clonotype was observed at least ten times. The chain links TRBV12-3 or TRBV12-4 to TRBJ1-5; D call uncertain. The V end was cut by 5 bases, the J end by 0 bases, with 14 bases between. This CDR3 has 16 residues. CDR3 sequence (DNA): TGTGCCAGCAGTCCCCAGCAGGCATATAGCAATCAGCCCCAGCATTTT. Amino acid sequence: CASSPQQAYSNQPQHF.

V is TRBV4-3 and J is TRBJ2-7; 9 nucleotides match TRBD1. V lost 1 base to trimming and J lost 5 bases; unmatched junction nucleotides: 9. CDR3 size: 16 residues. CDR1 is LGHNA and CDR2 is YSLEER in the germline V gene. CDR3 nucleotide sequence: TGCGCCAGCAGCCAAGGGGGGACAGGGTCGGTCGACGAGCAGTACTTC. It translates to CASSQGGTGSVDEQYF.

This clonotype was recorded many times. V usage is TRBV2 and J usage is TRBJ2-7; possibly TRBD2 for D (5 bases). V shed 8 bases and J shed 2 bases, with 7 bases lying between them. The CDR3 is 11 residues long. Germline V gives CDR1 SNHLY, CDR2 FYNNEI. The CDR3 loop reads CASFGAYEQYF. DNA of the CDR3: TGTGCCAGCTTCGGGGCCTACGAGCAGTACTTC.

The chain combines TRBV20-1 with TRBJ2-2; D is unresolved. Germline values: CDR1 DFQATT, CDR2 SNEGSKA (reference sequence). The CDR3 contains 13 residues. V dropped 5 bases and J dropped 3 bases, with 10 bases sitting between them. The CDR3 loop is CSARSGDTGELFF. The CDR3 DNA reads TGCAGTGCTCGTTCAGGAGACACCGGGGAGCTGTTTTTT.

In its sample, this clonotype was seen a few times. The rearrangement joins TRBV3-1 to TRBJ2-1; tentatively, D is TRBD2 (6 bases). V was shortened by 1 base and J by 3 bases, with 22 bases between the two germline ends. The CDR3 is 19 amino acids. Germline CDR1 is LGHDT and CDR2 is YNNKEL (reference sequence). CDR3: CASSQVGLASLPRYNEQFF. In DNA form, the CDR3 reads TGTGCCAGCAGCCAAGTAGGGCTAGCGAGTTTGCCCCGCTACAATGAGCAGTTCTTC.

This clonotype was seen repeatedly, ten times or more. The chain recombines TRBV29-1 with TRBJ1-6; a weak D match, TRBD1 (5 bases). V was pared by 3 bases and J by 1 base, with 10 bases between. Germline assignment: CDR1 SQVTM and CDR2 ANQGSEA. The CDR3 contains 15 residues. In nucleotides, the CDR3 is TGCAGCGTTGAGCTACAGGATTCCTATAATTCACCCCTCCACTTT. Its protein product is CSVELQDSYNSPLHF.

Many counts were recorded for this clonotype. The rearrangement joins TRBV4-3 to TRBJ1-2; D uncertain. The CDR3 extends over 15 amino acids. Trimming shortened V by 1 base and J by 7 bases, and 16 bases separated the two germline ends. Per germline, CDR1 LGHNA and CDR2 YSLEER. CDR3: CASSQASGVSAGYTF. The CDR3 DNA reads as TGCGCCAGCAGCCAAGCCTCCGGGGTTTCGGCTGGCTACACCTTC.

The table lists this clonotype with many counts. The chain is built from TRBV29-1 and TRBJ1-2, with D tentatively TRBD1 (5 bases). Germline V CDR1 and CDR2: SQVTM, ANQGSEA. CDR3 length: 13 amino acids. The ends were cut back, 3 bases at V and 3 bases at J, with 11 bases in the middle. DNA of the CDR3: TGCAGCGTTGATAGGGAACAGGACTATGGCTACACCTTC. Protein sequence: CSVDREQDYGYTF.

This clonotype was found a few times. The chain uses TRBV20-1 and TRBJ2-2; 8 positions match TRBD2. There are 17 residues in the CDR3. After removal of 0 bases from V and 6 bases from J, the junction contained 12 bases not matched to a gene. CDR1 DFQATT and CDR2 SNEGSKA come from the germline V gene (reference sequence). CDR3 nucleotide sequence: TGCAGTGCTAGAGATCTCAGGCGGGGGGCAGGAGCCGGGGAGCTGTTTTTT. Protein sequence: CSARDLRRGAGAGELFF.

Details on this clonotype: One end of the junction fails to match germline, which may point to a read error. This rearrangement joins TRBV6-2 or TRBV6-3 to TRBJ2-1, with 16 bases that match TRBD2. Germline V gene data show CDR1 as MNHEY and CDR2 as SVGEGT. The length of the CDR3 is 21 residues. Written as DNA, the CDR3 is TGTGCCAGCACTTGGCCGGGACTAGCGGGGGGGCTGTCACCAGCTTACAGTGAGCAGTTCTTC. Residues: CASTWPGLAGGLSPAYSEQFF.

Points on this clonotype: This CDR3 is missing its conserved last phenylalanine or tryptophan, likely due to a read error. The chain is built from TRBV27 and TRBJ1-4, with 11 bases fitting TRBD1. The CDR3 contains 21 residues. J gave up 11 bases and V 2 bases, and 25 bases lay outside the gene matches. Germline values: CDR1 MNHEY, CDR2 SMNVEV (reference sequence). CDR3 sequence (DNA): TGTGCCAGCAGTTTAAAGGCAGGTTCATCCAAGATTTTGGGGGACAGGGGGAAACTGTTTTCT. This codes for CASSLKAGSSKILGDRGKLFS.

Only a few counts were recorded for this clonotype. The CDR3 spells CSAREFRGGTGELFF. CDR3 bases: TGCAGTGCTAGAGAATTCAGGGGCGGCACCGGGGAGCTGTTTTTT. The gene calls are TRBV20-1 and TRBJ2-2; tentative D call: TRBD1 (6 bases). There are 15 residues in the CDR3. V lost 0 bases to trimming and J lost 4 bases, with 12 bases between them. CDR1 is DFQATT and CDR2 is SNEGSKA in the germline V gene (reference sequence).

This sequence joins TRBV5-4 and TRBJ2-5; D is tentatively TRBD1 or TRBD2 (5 bases each). V was shortened by 4 bases and J by 5 bases, with 15 bases between the two germline ends. The CDR3 covers 14 residues. The V gene's germline CDR1 is SGHNT and CDR2 YYREEE (reference sequence). DNA of the CDR3: TGTGCCAGCAGCCGGCGTGGGGACGGGGAGACCCAGTACTTC. It is translated as CASSRRGDGETQYF.

This clonotype appeared many times. The J gene is TRBJ2-1, the V gene TRBV5-5, with 8 bases aligning to TRBD1. Germline CDR1 SGHKS, CDR2 YYEKEE (reference sequence). V lost 4 bases and J lost 4; bases outside the gene matches: 7. The CDR3 length is 15 residues. The CDR3 nucleotides read TGTGCCAGCAGCCTGGACAGGGTAGTATACAATGAGCAGTTCTTC. As protein: CASSLDRVVYNEQFF.

There are many counts of this clonotype. CDR3 nucleotides: TGTGCCAGCAGTTCCACCGACAGGGGAAACTATGGCTACACCTTC. This codes for CASSSTDRGNYGYTF. The genes are TRBV6-5 and TRBJ1-2, with TRBD1 identical over 8 bases. V trimming: 4 bases; J trimming: 2 bases; junction bases outside the gene matches: 6. There are 15 residues in the CDR3. Germline V lookup: CDR1 MNHEY, CDR2 SVGAGI.

This clonotype occurred many times. The CDR3 sequence is CASSLRTGGANVLTF. The CDR3 DNA reads TGTGCCAGCAGTTTGAGGACAGGGGGGGCCAACGTCCTGACTTTC. This chain joins TRBV12-3 or TRBV12-4 and TRBJ2-6; 8 bases are a match to TRBD1. This CDR3 comprises 15 residues. V lost 3 bases and J lost 4; bases outside the gene matches: 2.

V usage is TRBV19 and J usage is TRBJ2-5; 9 positions match TRBD2. The V gene's germline CDR1 is LNHDA and CDR2 SQIVND (reference sequence). V was pared by 3 bases and J by 2 bases, with 10 bases of the junction left unmatched. This CDR3 spans 17 amino acids. CDR3 sequence: CASSIGGGGAQQETQYF. CDR3 DNA sequence: TGTGCCAGTAGTATTGGCGGCGGGGGGGCCCAGCAAGAGACCCAGTACTTC.